This TCR beta chain appears in the sequencing data of a study of regulatory T cells in long-lasting Graves disease. Arm-PCR of CDR3 regions with iRepertoire HTBI primers generated TCR beta libraries. TCRdb re-analysed the multiplex PCR reads in MiXCR, keeping a single row per CDR3 protein. The sample has roughly 250,000 distinct CDR3 sequences, under 20% seen once. The CDR3 covers 18 residues. Germline V CDR1 and CDR2: SGHRS, YFSETQ. Trimming took 4 bases from V and 4 from J; bases not matched to a gene: 16. The time point: newly diagnosed GD, antithyroid drugs for less than 3 months. RNA isolated from PBMCs was used to make the TCR library. This clonotype came up many times. This sample was shared with a second study, whose subject was T cells in Graves' hyperthyroidism and ophthalmopathy. That paper notes: Patients with uncontrolled infections, other autoimmune diseases, pregnancy or lactation were excluded. The HTBI set primed first-round TCR CDR3 RT-PCR.

This receptor was taken from a woman aged 30 to 39 with Graves disease. The chain combines TRBV5-1 with TRBJ2-1; 8 bases are shared with TRBD2. The source was peripheral blood mononuclear cells (PBMCs), collected at new diagnosis, from a patient treated with antithyroid drugs. This chain's CDR3 is CASSGTHPGGTLYNEQFF. The CDR3 DNA reads TGCGCCAGCAGCGGAACCCATCCGGGGGGGACCCTATACAATGAGCAGTTCTTC.